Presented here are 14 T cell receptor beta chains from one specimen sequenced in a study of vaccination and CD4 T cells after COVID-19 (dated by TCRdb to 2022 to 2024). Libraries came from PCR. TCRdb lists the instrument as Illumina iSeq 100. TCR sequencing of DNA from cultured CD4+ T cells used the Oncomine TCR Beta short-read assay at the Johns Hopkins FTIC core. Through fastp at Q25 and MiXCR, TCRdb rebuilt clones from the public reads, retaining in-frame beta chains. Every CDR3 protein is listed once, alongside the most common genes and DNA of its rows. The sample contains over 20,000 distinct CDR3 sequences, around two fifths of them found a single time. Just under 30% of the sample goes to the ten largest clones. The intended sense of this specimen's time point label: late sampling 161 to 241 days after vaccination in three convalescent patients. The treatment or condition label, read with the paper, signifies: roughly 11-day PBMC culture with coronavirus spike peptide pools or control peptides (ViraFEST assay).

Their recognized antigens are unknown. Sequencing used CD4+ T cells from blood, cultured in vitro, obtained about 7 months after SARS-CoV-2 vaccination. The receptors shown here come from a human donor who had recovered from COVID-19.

The CDR3 DNA sequence: TGTGCCATCAAGGAGGGACTAGCGGGAGTAATAACCCAGTACTTC. It translates to CAIKEGLAGVITQYF. This rearrangement joins TRBV10-3 to TRBJ2-5; 14 bases align to TRBD2. The ends lost 7 bases at V and 8 bases at J; junction bases unmatched: 9. Germline CDR1 ENHRY, CDR2 SYGVKD. This CDR3 contains 15 residues.

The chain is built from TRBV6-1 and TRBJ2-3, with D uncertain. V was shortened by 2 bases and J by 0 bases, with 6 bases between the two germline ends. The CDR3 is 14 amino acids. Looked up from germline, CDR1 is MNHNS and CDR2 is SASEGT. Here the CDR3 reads CASSESRSTDTQYF. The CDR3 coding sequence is TGTGCCAGCAGTGAATCCCGAAGCACAGATACGCAGTATTTT.

The CDR3 sequence: CASSPQSTSGPYNEQFF. CDR3 DNA: TGTGCCAGTAGCCCCCAATCGACTAGTGGCCCTTACAATGAGCAGTTCTTC. The V call is TRBV19, the J call TRBJ2-1; D may be TRBD2 (6 bases). The germline V gene has CDR1 LNHDA and CDR2 SQIVND (reference sequence). The CDR3 runs 17 residues. Trimming left V 6 bases short and J 4 bases short, with 22 bases between.

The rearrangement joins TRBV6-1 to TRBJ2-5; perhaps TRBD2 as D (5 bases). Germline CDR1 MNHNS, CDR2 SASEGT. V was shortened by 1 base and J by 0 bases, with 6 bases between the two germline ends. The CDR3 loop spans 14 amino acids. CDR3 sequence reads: CASSEDGNQETQYF. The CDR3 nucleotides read TGTGCCAGCAGTGAAGACGGGAACCAAGAGACCCAGTACTTC.

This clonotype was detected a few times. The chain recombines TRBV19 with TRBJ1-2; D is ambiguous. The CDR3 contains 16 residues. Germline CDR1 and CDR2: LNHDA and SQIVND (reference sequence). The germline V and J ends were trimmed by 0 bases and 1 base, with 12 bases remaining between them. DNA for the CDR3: TGTGCCAGTAGTATAGATTTAAGCAGGCGTAACTATGGCTACACCTTC. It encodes CASSIDLSRRNYGYTF.

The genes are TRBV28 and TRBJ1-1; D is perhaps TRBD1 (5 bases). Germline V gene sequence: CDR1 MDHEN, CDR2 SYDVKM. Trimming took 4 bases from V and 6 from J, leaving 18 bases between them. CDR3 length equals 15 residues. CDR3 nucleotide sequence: TGTGCCAGCAGTTGGGGTGCGGGGGGGTTCTCTGAAGCTTTCTTT. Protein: CASSWGAGGFSEAFF.

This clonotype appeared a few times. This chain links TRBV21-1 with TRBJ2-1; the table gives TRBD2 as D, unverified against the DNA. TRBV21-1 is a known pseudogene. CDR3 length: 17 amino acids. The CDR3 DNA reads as TGTGCCAGCAGCAAAAGACTAGCGGGCTTGGTTTACAATGAGCAGTTCTTC. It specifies CASSKRLAGLVYNEQFF.

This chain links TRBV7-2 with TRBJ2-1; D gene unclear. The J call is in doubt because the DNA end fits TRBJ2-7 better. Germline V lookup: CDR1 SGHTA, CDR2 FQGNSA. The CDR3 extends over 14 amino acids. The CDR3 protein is CASSSLGTVGEQYF. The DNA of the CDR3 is TGTGCCAGCAGCTCCCTGGGCACGGTGGGGGAGCAGTACTTC.

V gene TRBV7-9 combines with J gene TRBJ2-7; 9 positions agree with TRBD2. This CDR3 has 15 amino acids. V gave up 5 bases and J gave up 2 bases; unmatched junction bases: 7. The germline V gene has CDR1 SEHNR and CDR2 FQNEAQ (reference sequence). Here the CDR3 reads CASSSRAGGPYEQYF. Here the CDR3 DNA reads TGTGCCAGCAGCAGCCGCGCGGGGGGGCCCTACGAGCAGTACTTC.

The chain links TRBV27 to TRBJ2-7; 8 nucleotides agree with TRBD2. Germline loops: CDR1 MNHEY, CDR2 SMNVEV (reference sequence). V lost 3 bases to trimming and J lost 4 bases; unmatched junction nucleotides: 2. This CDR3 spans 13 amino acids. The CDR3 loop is CASSFRGGYEQYF. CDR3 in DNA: TGTGCCAGCAGTTTCCGGGGGGGGTACGAGCAGTACTTC.

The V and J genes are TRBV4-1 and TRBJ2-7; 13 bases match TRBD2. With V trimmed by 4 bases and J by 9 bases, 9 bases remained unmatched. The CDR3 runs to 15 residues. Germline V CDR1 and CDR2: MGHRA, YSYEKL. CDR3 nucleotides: TGCGCCAGCAGCCGAGAGGGACTAGCGGGATATGCGCAGTACTTC. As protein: CASSREGLAGYAQYF.

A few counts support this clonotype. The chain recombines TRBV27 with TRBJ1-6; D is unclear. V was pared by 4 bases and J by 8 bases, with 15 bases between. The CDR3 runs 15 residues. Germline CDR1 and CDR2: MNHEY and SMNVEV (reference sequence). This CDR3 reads CASSSPTGGYSPLHF. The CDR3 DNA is TGTGCCAGCAGTTCTCCGACGGGTGGGTATTCACCCCTCCACTTT.

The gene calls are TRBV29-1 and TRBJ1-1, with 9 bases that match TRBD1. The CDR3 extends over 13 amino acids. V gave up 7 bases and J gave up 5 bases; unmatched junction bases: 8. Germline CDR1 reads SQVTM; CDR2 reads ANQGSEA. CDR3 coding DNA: TGCAGCGGATCCCGTGGGACAGGGACTGAAGCTTTCTTT. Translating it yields CSGSRGTGTEAFF.

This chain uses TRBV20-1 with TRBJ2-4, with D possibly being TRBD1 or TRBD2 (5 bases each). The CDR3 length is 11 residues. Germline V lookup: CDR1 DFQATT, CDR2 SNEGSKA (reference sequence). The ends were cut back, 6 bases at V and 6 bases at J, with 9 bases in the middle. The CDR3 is CSAGTGNIQYF. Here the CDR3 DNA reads TGCAGTGCCGGGACGGGAAACATTCAGTACTTC.